One and the same sample provided the 25 T cell receptor beta chains below, sequenced in a study of blood T cells in healthy people across ages. With a J-beta primer mix and a sample-barcoded 5' primer, a second PCR ran about 7 to 12 cycles. Each CDR3 protein gets one entry after TCRdb re-called the 5' RACE reads with MiXCR. The sample records roughly 1,100,000 distinct CDR3 sequences, about 25% being singletons. The sample was also reused in another study, on T cells of mothers and their children.

Sequenced sample: blood. The receptors shown here come from a girl aged 2-9 years in good health.

This clonotype was seen only a few times. Sequence at one end of the junction differs from germline and may be a read error. The rearrangement links TRBV5-1 to TRBJ2-5; TRBD2 might be the D (5 bases). Germline values: CDR1 SGHRS, CDR2 YFSETQ. The CDR3 runs to 13 residues. Written as DNA, the CDR3 is TGCGCCAGTAGCTTAGGGAATGGAGGGACCCAGTACTTC. Its protein product is CASSLGNGGTQYF.

This clonotype was observed a handful of times. The V gene is TRBV29-1, the J gene TRBJ1-5; D may be TRBD1 (6 bases). V lost 4 bases and J lost 5, with 9 bases in between. CDR3 length: 12 residues. The V gene's germline CDR1 is SQVTM and CDR2 ANQGSEA. The CDR3 bases are TGCAGCGTTGCAGGGGCTGATCAGCCCCAGCATTTT. Its translation is CSVAGADQPQHF.

This clonotype was recorded once. A read error may explain this, as a much larger clone is one base away. Lacking the conserved final phenylalanine or tryptophan, this CDR3 likely reflects a read error. The chain joins TRBV29-1 to TRBJ1-1; D may be TRBD1 (5 bases). V lost 7 bases, J lost 4 bases, and 10 bases lay in between. Germline V CDR1 and CDR2: SQVTM, ANQGSEA. The CDR3 extends over 11 amino acids. The CDR3, as DNA: TGCAGCGGGACCAGGGTCACTGAAGCTTTCGTT. This sequence encodes CSGTRVTEAFV.

The J gene is TRBJ1-2, the V gene TRBV29-1; D uncertain. Trimming took 0 bases from V and 4 from J, leaving 9 bases between them. Germline CDR1 SQVTM, CDR2 ANQGSEA. The CDR3 length is 13 residues. CDR3 amino acids: CSVEDQSGYGYTF. CDR3 nucleotide sequence: TGCAGCGTTGAAGATCAATCAGGCTATGGCTACACCTTC.

This clonotype was seen a single time. The chain links TRBV10-3 to TRBJ1-1; D perhaps matches TRBD1 (5 bases). V shed 6 bases and J shed 1 base, with 9 bases lying between them. The germline V gene encodes CDR1 ENHRY and CDR2 SYGVKD. CDR3 length: 13 residues. The CDR3 region has the DNA TGTGCCATCAGCTCAACAGGGAACACTGAAGCTTTCTTT. Its protein product is CAISSTGNTEAFF.

The sample holds a few counts of this clonotype. The V and J genes are TRBV9 and TRBJ2-5; 8 nucleotides match TRBD2. The DNA end is more similar to TRBJ2-1, so the J call may be wrong. The CDR3 runs 17 residues. The germline CDR1 and CDR2 sequences are SGDLS and YYNGEE. The CDR3 DNA is TGTGCCAGCAGCGTAGGAACGGGGGGGCCAGGTTACAATGAGCAGTTCTTC. Translating gives CASSVGTGGPGYNEQFF.

This clonotype was observed a few times. The rearrangement uses TRBV6-6 and TRBJ1-5, with no clear D. V shed 7 bases and J shed 3 bases, with 16 bases lying between them. Germline V gives CDR1 MNHNY, CDR2 SVGAGI (reference sequence). The CDR3 is 15 amino acids. The CDR3 DNA sequence: TGTGCCAGCACTCCTCCGGGAGCCCTCAATCAGCCCCAGCATTTT. It codes for CASTPPGALNQPQHF.

Only a few counts were recorded for this clonotype. This sequence joins TRBV29-1 and TRBJ1-1, with a possible D match to TRBD1 (6 bases). Germline V CDR1 and CDR2: SQVTM, ANQGSEA. The CDR3 covers 11 residues. The V end lost 8 bases, the J end lost 5 bases, and 12 bases lay between the germline ends. The DNA for the CDR3 is TGCAGCCAGGGGAAGGGGACTGAAGCTTTCTTT. It encodes CSQGKGTEAFF.

V usage is TRBV6-5 and J usage is TRBJ2-5; D is perhaps TRBD2 (5 bases). The J call may not be correct, given that the DNA end is closer to TRBJ2-7. CDR3 length: 12 residues. Germline CDR1 and CDR2: MNHEY and SVGAGI. The CDR3 sequence is CASSRGTNEQYF. The CDR3 region has the DNA TGTGCCAGCAGCCGGGGAACCAACGAGCAGTACTTC.

Of note for this clonotype: At one end, the junction sequence differs from germline, possibly due to a read error. J is TRBJ1-2 and V is TRBV12-3 or TRBV12-4; the D is unclear. This CDR3 has 15 amino acids. CDR3 DNA sequence: TGTGCCAGCACTTTAGGGTACAGAGTTGACTATGGCTACACCTTC. Amino acids: CASTLGYRVDYGYTF.

This chain joins TRBV9 and TRBJ2-1; 15 bases agree with TRBD2. Germline-derived CDR1 and CDR2 are SGDLS and YYNGEE. The CDR3 runs to 19 residues. Trimming at V came to 5 bases and at J to 4 bases, leaving 13 bases not matched to a gene. CDR3 sequence: CASRSTGTSGRKSYNEQFF. CDR3 DNA sequence: TGTGCCAGCAGGAGTACCGGGACTAGCGGGAGGAAGTCTTACAATGAGCAGTTCTTC.

In its sample, this clonotype was seen a few times. This sequence joins TRBV20-1 and TRBJ2-5; no firm D call. Gene TRBJ2-1 matches the end of the DNA better, so the J call may be wrong. Germline CDR1 reads DFQATT; CDR2 reads SNEGSKA (reference sequence). The CDR3 loop spans 14 amino acids. The CDR3 is CSANPGWFPNEQFF. CDR3 bases: TGCAGTGCAAACCCTGGGTGGTTCCCAAATGAGCAGTTCTTC.

This chain links TRBV21-1 with TRBJ2-1; the table's D call of TRBD2 was not tested on the DNA. TRBV21-1 is a recognized pseudogene. The CDR3 contains 16 residues. The CDR3 bases are TGTGCCAGCAGCAAAGACGAGGCGGGAGTATTGGATGAGCAGTTCTTC. Amino acids: CASSKDEAGVLDEQFF.

The rearrangement joins TRBV7-8 to TRBJ1-1; D gene uncertain. The CDR3 sequence is 17 residues long. Trimming shortened V by 1 base and J by 0 bases, and 15 bases separated the two germline ends. In germline, CDR1 is SGHVS, CDR2 FQNEAQ. This CDR3 reads CASSLDGVDYMNTEAFF. The CDR3 DNA sequence: TGTGCCAGCAGCTTAGATGGAGTCGACTACATGAACACTGAAGCTTTCTTT. The variable domain in full, completed from reference TRBV7-8 and TRBJ1-1, reads GAGVSQSPRYKVAKRGQDVALRCDPISGHVSLFWYQQALGQGPEFLTYFQNEAQLDKSGLPSDRFFAERPEGSVSTLKIQRTQQEDSAVYLCASSLDGVDYMNTEAFFGQGTRLTVV.

V is TRBV9 and J is TRBJ2-1; no clear D gene. Germline CDR1 is SGDLS and CDR2 is YYNGEE. CDR3 length equals 13 residues. V dropped 2 bases and J dropped 3 bases, with 6 bases sitting between them. The CDR3 DNA is TGTGCCAGCAGCGTGTTGATCTACAATGAGCAGTTCTTC. Residues: CASSVLIYNEQFF.

As DNA, the CDR3 is TGCAGTGCTGTGAAGGGACTAGCGGGAGGGAAGGCCGGGGAGCTGTTTTTT. Its translation: CSAVKGLAGGKAGELFF. The chain joins TRBV20-1 to TRBJ2-2; 16 bases line up with TRBD2. The V segment lost 5 bases and the J segment 6 bases; nucleotides outside the gene matches: 9. The CDR3 extends over 17 amino acids. Per the germline V gene, CDR1 is DFQATT and CDR2 is SNEGSKA (reference sequence).

The V call is TRBV6-2 or TRBV6-3, the J call TRBJ2-1; D may be TRBD2 (6 bases). Germline V CDR1 and CDR2: MNHEY, SVGEGT. The CDR3 is 12 residues long. Trimming took 6 bases from V and 14 from J, leaving 17 bases between them. CDR3 in DNA: TGTGCCAGCAGCCCGGAGGGAACCCCGGAGTTCTTC. This gives the protein CASSPEGTPEFF.

This clonotype was seen a few times. The gene calls are TRBV7-3 and TRBJ2-1; 8 positions agree with TRBD2. V gave up 2 bases and J gave up 9 bases; unmatched junction bases: 6. CDR1 is SGHTA, CDR2 FQGTGA, per germline. There are 14 residues in the CDR3. In DNA form, the CDR3 reads TGTGCCAGCAGCTTAGCGGGGGGCGGTGGTGAGCAGTTCTTC. This sequence encodes CASSLAGGGGEQFF.

This chain joins TRBV12-3 or TRBV12-4 and TRBJ1-5; TRBD1 matches at 10 bases. The CDR3 runs 17 residues. With 4 bases clipped from V and 2 bases from J, the junction kept 8 bases outside the gene matches. The CDR3 nucleotides are TGTGCCAGCAGTTGGGCCGCCGGGACAGGGGGCAATCAGCCCCAGCATTTT. Residues: CASSWAAGTGGNQPQHF.

This clonotype was seen only a few times. The chain is built from TRBV19 and TRBJ1-2, with D maybe TRBD1 (5 bases). The V gene lost 3 bases and the J gene lost 7 bases, with 18 bases spanning the gap. The CDR3 has 15 residues. Germline V gives CDR1 LNHDA, CDR2 SQIVND (reference sequence). The chain's CDR3 is CASSMLGRRAAGYTF. CDR3 in DNA: TGTGCCAGTAGTATGTTGGGTCGCAGGGCCGCTGGCTACACCTTC. Drawing the rest from reference TRBV19 and TRBJ1-2, the complete variable domain is DGGITQSPKYLFRKEGQNVTLSCEQNLNHDAMYWYRQDPGQGLRLIYYSQIVNDFQKGDIAEGYSVSREKKESFPLTVTSAQKNPTAFYLCASSMLGRRAAGYTFGSGTRLTVV.

V gene TRBV5-1 combines with J gene TRBJ1-1; D perhaps matches TRBD1 (5 bases). Germline CDR1 reads SGHRS; CDR2 reads YFSETQ. The CDR3 runs to 15 residues. Trimming cost V 4 bases and J 3 bases, with 16 bases left between them. CDR3 loop: CASSLWGGKDTEAFF. As DNA, the CDR3 is TGCGCCAGCAGCCTCTGGGGGGGAAAGGACACTGAAGCTTTCTTT.

The chain joins TRBV5-6 to TRBJ2-3; D is uncertain. The CDR3 runs to 11 residues. V gave up 9 bases and J gave up 5 bases, with 10 bases separating them. The germline V gene has CDR1 SGHDT and CDR2 YYEEEE. CDR3 DNA: TGTGCCACCGGATCCGGAGATACGCAGTATTTT. Protein product: CATGSGDTQYF.

A few counts support this clonotype. The chain has TRBV5-1 and TRBJ2-1; D gene uncertain. Deletions cut 4 bases from V and 0 bases from J, with 11 bases between. Germline V gene lookup returns CDR1 SGHRS and CDR2 YFSETQ. This CDR3 region has 15 residues. The CDR3 is CASSQDRSSYNEQFF. The CDR3 DNA follows: TGCGCCAGCAGCCAGGACCGAAGCTCCTACAATGAGCAGTTCTTC.

The chain combines TRBV28 with TRBJ2-3; 14 bases fit TRBD2. Looked up from germline, CDR1 is MDHEN and CDR2 is SYDVKM. The V gene end was trimmed by 6 bases and the J gene end by 10 bases; junction bases not matched to a gene: 6. This CDR3 spans 14 amino acids. CDR3 DNA sequence: TGTGCCAGCAGCCCGGGACTAGCGGGAGTGGCGCAGTATTTT. Protein product: CASSPGLAGVAQYF.

This clonotype has ten or more counts. V is TRBV9 and J is TRBJ1-1; D ambiguous. The CDR3 is 14 residues long. Trimming took off 4 bases at V and 1 base at J, with 11 bases between the two ends. The germline V gene has CDR1 SGDLS and CDR2 YYNGEE. The CDR3 reads CASSTTEGNTEAFF. In DNA, the CDR3 is TGTGCCAGCAGCACTACGGAGGGGAACACTGAAGCTTTCTTT. Supplemented by reference TRBV9 and TRBJ1-1, the full variable domain reads DSGVTQTPKHLITATGQRVTLRCSPRSGDLSVYWYQQSLDQGLQFLIQYYNGEERAKGNILERFSAQQFPDLHSELNLSSLELGDSALYFCASSTTEGNTEAFFGQGTRLTVV.